The source of this T cell receptor beta chain is a study of control samples from healthy donors and cancer patients. Germline V gene lookup returns CDR1 LNHNV and CDR2 YYDKDF (reference sequence). The CDR3 is 8 amino acids in total, end residues counted. Details on this clone: The conserved phenylalanine or tryptophan is not found at the CDR3 terminus, so this likely reflects a read error. The limits of the CDR3 on the DNA are not certain, so only TCRdb's listed CDR3 is given.

Assay: immunoSEQ multiplex PCR; the TCRdb copy retains only in-frame clones and omits some. The sample carries around 130,000 clones, 85% to 95% recorded once. The source material was PBMCs. The chain has TRBV15 and TRBJ2-7; no check of the table's D call, TRBD2, against the DNA was made. This receptor was obtained from a man aged 45-60 years with head and neck cancer. The CDR3 sequence: CAGGEERL.